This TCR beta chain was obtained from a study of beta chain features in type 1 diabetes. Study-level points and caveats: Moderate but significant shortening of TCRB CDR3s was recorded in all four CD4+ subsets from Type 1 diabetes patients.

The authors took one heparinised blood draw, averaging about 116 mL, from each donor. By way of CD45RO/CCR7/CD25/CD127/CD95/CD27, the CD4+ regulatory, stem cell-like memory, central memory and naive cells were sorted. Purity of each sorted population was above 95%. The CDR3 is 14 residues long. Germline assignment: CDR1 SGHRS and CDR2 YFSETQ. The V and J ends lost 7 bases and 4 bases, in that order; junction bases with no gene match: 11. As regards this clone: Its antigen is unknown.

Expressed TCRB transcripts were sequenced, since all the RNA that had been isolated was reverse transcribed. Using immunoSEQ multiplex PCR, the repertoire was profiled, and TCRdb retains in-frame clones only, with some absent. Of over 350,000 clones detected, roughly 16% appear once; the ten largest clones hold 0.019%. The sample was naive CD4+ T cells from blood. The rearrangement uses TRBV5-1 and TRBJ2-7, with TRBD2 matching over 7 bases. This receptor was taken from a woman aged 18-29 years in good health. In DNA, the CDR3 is TGCGCCAGCTCGATTCAAGCGGGGCCTTACGAGCAGTACTTC. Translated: CASSIQAGPYEQYF.